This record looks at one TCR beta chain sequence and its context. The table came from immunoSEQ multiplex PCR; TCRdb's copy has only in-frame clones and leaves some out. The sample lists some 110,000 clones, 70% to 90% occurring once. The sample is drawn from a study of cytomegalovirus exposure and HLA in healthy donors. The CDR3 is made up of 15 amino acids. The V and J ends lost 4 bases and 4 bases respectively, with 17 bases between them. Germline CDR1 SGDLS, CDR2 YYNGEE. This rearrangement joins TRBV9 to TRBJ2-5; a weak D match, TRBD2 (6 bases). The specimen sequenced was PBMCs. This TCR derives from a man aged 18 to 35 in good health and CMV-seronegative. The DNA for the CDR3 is TGTGCCAGCAGCCCAAGGAACGGGAGAACAGAGACCCAGTACTTC. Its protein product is CASSPRNGRTETQYF.